This T cell receptor beta chain was sequenced for a study of shared clonotypes between healthy human individuals. Some clones are missing from TCRdb's copy, which holds only in-frame ones; the method was immunoSEQ multiplex PCR. The profile shows around 2.1 million clones, 85% to 95% of them singletons. V lost 4 bases and J 1 base, leaving 14 bases between the germline ends. Germline V lookup: CDR1 MNHEY, CDR2 SMNVEV (reference sequence). This CDR3 has 16 residues. Selected positively for CCR7 and CD45RO-negative, naive CD8 cells excluded terminally differentiated effector memory CD45RA+ cells. This TCR was sampled from a man younger than 35 in good health. Some clones in this sample may be carry-over from other donors' samples. The V and J genes are TRBV27 and TRBJ1-5; maybe TRBD1 (6 bases). Input material: naive CD8+ T cells from PBMCs. The CDR3 region is CASSSTGPYSNQPQHF. Written as DNA, the CDR3 is TGTGCCAGCAGTTCAACAGGGCCCTACAGCAATCAGCCCCAGCATTTT.